The entry below describes one TCR beta chain. Its antigen is as yet unknown. Clones were sequenced by immunoSEQ multiplex PCR, and TCRdb holds only the in-frame ones, with some missing. The sample holds about 95,000 clones, roughly nine tenths seen once. The CDR3 is 14 amino acids. In germline, CDR1 is SGDLS, CDR2 YYNGEE. Between the trimmed V and J ends, which lost 6 bases and 0 bases, there was a span of 10 bases. This specimen comes from a study of OX40 agonist ivuxolimab in advanced cancers. Study-level background: Patients were given ivuxolimab, an antibody that agonizes OX40 (CD134). The dose-escalation cohort had hepatocellular carcinoma, melanoma, renal cell or head and neck cancer. Study findings and constraints: Doses of 0.1 to 3.0 mg/kg were accompanied by clonal expansion of CD4+ and CD8+ blood T cells by week 6. Fewer expanded clones were found on average in CD4+ than in CD8+ T cells.

Source: CD4+ or CD8+ T cells sorted from blood, taken in a trial of the OX40 agonist ivuxolimab. The sequence was collected from an adult with an advanced solid tumor such as melanoma, head and neck, liver or kidney cancer. This chain joins TRBV9 and TRBJ2-1; D is undetermined. The CDR3 nucleotides read TGTGCCAGCAACGATGGCGGCTCCTACAATGAGCAGTTCTTC. Its protein is CASNDGGSYNEQFF.